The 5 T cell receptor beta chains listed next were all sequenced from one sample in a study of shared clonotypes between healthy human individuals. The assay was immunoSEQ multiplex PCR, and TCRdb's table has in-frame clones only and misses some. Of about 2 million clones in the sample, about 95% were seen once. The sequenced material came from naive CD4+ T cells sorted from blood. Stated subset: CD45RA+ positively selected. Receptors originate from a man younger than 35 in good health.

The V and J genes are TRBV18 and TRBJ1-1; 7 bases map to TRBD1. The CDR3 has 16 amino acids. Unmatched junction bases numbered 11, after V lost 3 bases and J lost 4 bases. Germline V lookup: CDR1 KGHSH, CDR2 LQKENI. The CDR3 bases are TGTGCCAGCTCACCGTCAGAGGGGGCGTTAGGCACTGAAGCTTTCTTT. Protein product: CASSPSEGALGTEAFF.

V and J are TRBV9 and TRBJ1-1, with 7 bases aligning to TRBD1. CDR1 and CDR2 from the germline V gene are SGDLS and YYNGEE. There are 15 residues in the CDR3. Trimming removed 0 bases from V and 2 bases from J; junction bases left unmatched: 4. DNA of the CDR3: TGTGCCAGCAGCGTAGAGGGGGACAGTAACACTGAAGCTTTCTTT. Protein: CASSVEGDSNTEAFF. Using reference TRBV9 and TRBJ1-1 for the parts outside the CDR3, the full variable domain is DSGVTQTPKHLITATGQRVTLRCSPRSGDLSVYWYQQSLDQGLQFLIQYYNGEERAKGNILERFSAQQFPDLHSELNLSSLELGDSALYFCASSVEGDSNTEAFFGQGTRLTVV.

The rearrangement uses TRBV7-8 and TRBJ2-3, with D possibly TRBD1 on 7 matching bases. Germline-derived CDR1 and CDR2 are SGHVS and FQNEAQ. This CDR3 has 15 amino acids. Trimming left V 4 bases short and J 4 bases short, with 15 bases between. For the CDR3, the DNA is TGTGCCAGCAGCTCCTCGGGCAGGGGGGCAGATACGCAGTATTTT. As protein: CASSSSGRGADTQYF.

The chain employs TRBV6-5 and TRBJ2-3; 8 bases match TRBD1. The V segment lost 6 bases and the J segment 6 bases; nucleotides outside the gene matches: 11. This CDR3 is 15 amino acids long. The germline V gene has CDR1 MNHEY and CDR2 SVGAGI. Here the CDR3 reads CASRKGGRGQDTQYF. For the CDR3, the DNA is TGTGCCAGCAGGAAAGGTGGCAGGGGGCAGGATACGCAGTATTTT.

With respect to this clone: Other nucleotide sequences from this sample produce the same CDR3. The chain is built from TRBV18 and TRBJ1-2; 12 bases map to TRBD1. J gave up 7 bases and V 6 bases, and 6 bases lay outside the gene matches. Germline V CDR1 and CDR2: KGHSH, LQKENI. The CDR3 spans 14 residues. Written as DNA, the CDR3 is TGTGCCAGCTCCCCGGGACAGGGGGCGCGTGGCTACACCTTC. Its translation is CASSPGQGARGYTF.